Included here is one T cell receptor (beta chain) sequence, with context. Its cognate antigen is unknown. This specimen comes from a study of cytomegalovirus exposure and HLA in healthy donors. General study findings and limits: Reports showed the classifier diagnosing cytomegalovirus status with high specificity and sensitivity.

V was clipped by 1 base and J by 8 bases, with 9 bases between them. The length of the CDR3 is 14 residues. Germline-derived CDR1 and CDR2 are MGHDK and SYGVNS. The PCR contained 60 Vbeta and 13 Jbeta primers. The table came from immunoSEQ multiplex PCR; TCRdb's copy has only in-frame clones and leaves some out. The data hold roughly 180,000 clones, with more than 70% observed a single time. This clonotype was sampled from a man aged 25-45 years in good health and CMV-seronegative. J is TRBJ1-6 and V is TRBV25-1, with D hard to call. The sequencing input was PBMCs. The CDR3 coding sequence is TGTGCCAGCAGTGAATTCTTGTTTCATTCACCCCTCCACTTT. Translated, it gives CASSEFLFHSPLHF.